The 26 T cell receptor beta chains reported below all come from one sample, sequenced in a study of PD-1 blockade in classical Hodgkin lymphoma (dated by TCRdb to the early 2020s). Library creation used the immunoSEQ multiplex PCR assay. This is the immuneACCESS table as TCRdb keeps it, with only in-frame sequences that have V and J called. A part of the clones is gone; compared with another copy, unresolved V genes explain less than half, and the rest is unexplained. For this sample there are around 60,000 clones; 91% appear just once. The ten largest clones add up to approximately 10% of the sample. The intended sense of this specimen's time point label: cycle 4 day 1 (C4D1), after less than seven weeks of nivolumab. Every trial patient had relapsed after autologous stem cell transplantation, and cohorts A, B and C differed in prior brentuximab vedotin exposure. Sequencing used peripheral blood mononuclear cells (PBMCs), obtained before the fourth cycle of nivolumab. The receptors were sampled from a human donor with classical Hodgkin lymphoma.

This chain joins TRBV10-3 and TRBJ2-5; TRBD2 aligns across 12 bases. This CDR3 is built from 16 residues. V was clipped by 3 bases and J by 6 bases; unmatched bases: 8. CDR1 ENHRY and CDR2 SYGVKD come from the germline V gene. CDR3 DNA: TGTGCCATCAGTGACCGGTGGACTAGCGGGGCGAAGACCCAGTACTTC. Its protein product is CAISDRWTSGAKTQYF.

The CDR3 DNA sequence: TGCGCCAGCAGCCAACTACCGGGTGGCATGGGGAAACTGTTTTTT. Its protein product is CASSQLPGGMGKLFF. This chain connects TRBV4-1 to TRBJ1-4; D not resolved. CDR3 length equals 15 residues. Germline V gene sequence: CDR1 MGHRA, CDR2 YSYEKL. V lost 2 bases and J lost 11, with 18 bases in between.

The V call is TRBV29-1, the J call TRBJ1-1; 8 nucleotides match TRBD1. After removal of 3 bases from V and 10 bases from J, the junction contained 10 bases not matched to a gene. The CDR3 runs to 13 residues. The germline V gene has CDR1 SQVTM and CDR2 ANQGSEA. CDR3 sequence reads: CSVDLGQASRAFF. The CDR3 nucleotides are TGCAGCGTTGACCTGGGACAGGCGTCTAGAGCTTTCTTT. The full variable domain, with the rest looked up from reference TRBV29-1 and TRBJ1-1, is SAVISQKPSRDICQRGTSLTIQCQVDSQVTMMFWYRQQPGQSLTLIATANQGSEATYESGFVIDKFPISRPNLTFSTLTVSNMSPEDSSIYLCSVDLGQASRAFFGQGTRLTVV.

This rearrangement joins TRBV19 to TRBJ2-2; perhaps TRBD1 as D (5 bases). The germline V and J ends were trimmed by 9 bases and 7 bases, with 9 bases remaining between them. Germline V gene sequence: CDR1 LNHDA, CDR2 SQIVND (reference sequence). This CDR3 has 11 residues. The CDR3 coding sequence is TGTGCCAGCAAGGGGATCGGGGAGCTGTTTTTT. The encoded protein is CASKGIGELFF.

The chain recombines TRBV10-3 with TRBJ2-5; no clear D. Germline V gene lookup returns CDR1 ENHRY and CDR2 SYGVKD. The CDR3 has 11 residues. The V gene lost 10 bases and the J gene lost 3 bases, with 9 bases spanning the gap. CDR3 nucleotides: TGTGCCACCATGGGCGAAGAGACCCAGTACTTC. This codes for CATMGEETQYF.

The chain links TRBV12-5 to TRBJ1-5, with D maybe TRBD1 (5 bases). Germline lookup yields CDR1 LGHNT and CDR2 FRNRAP. The CDR3 sequence is 15 residues long. The V end was cut by 6 bases, the J end by 4 bases, with 16 bases between. CDR3 DNA: TGTGCTAGTGGCCCGCTAGGGACGGAAAATCAGCCCCAGCATTTT. Its protein product is CASGPLGTENQPQHF.

CDR3 DNA sequence: TGTGCCAGCAGAGGTGAAGATGGCTACACCTTC. Encoded protein: CASRGEDGYTF. The J gene is TRBJ1-2, the V gene TRBV7-9; unclear D gene. Germline V lookup: CDR1 SEHNR, CDR2 FQNEAQ (reference sequence). This CDR3 region has 11 residues. The V end lost 6 bases, the J end lost 6 bases, and 8 bases lay between the germline ends.

This chain uses TRBV6-4 with TRBJ1-5; a weak D match, TRBD1 (6 bases). Looked up from germline, CDR1 is MRHNA and CDR2 is SNTAGT. V was pared by 7 bases and J by 5 bases, with 18 bases between. The length of the CDR3 is 15 residues. As DNA, the CDR3 is TGTGCCAGCACCGGGGAGGGGGTCGCGTATCAGCCCCAGCATTTT. The encoded protein is CASTGEGVAYQPQHF.

The rearrangement joins TRBV5-5 to TRBJ1-5, with a possible D match to TRBD1 (5 bases). Looked up from germline, CDR1 is SGHKS and CDR2 is YYEKEE (reference sequence). CDR3 size: 14 residues. The V gene lost 4 bases and the J gene lost 1 base, with 9 bases spanning the gap. The DNA for the CDR3 is TGTGCCAGCAGCCGGGCAGGGAGCAATCAGCCCCAGCATTTT. As protein: CASSRAGSNQPQHF.

This clone came up once. The rearrangement links TRBV23-1 to TRBJ2-7, with a weak D call TRBD1 (5 bases). TRBV23-1 counts as an open reading frame of uncertain function. Trimming removed 7 bases at V and 4 bases at J, with 17 bases between. This CDR3 has 14 amino acids. CDR3: CASTSSRVTYEQYF. DNA for the CDR3: TGCGCCAGCACCTCAAGCAGGGTCACATACGAGCAGTACTTC.

The CDR3 DNA reads as TGTGCCAGCAAGGTTGGGGAAACTGAAGCTTTCTTT. This gives the protein CASKVGETEAFF. The V gene is TRBV2, the J gene TRBJ1-1; D remains ambiguous. This CDR3 has 12 residues. Trimming stripped 7 bases from V and 5 bases from J, with 11 bases between. In germline, CDR1 is SNHLY, CDR2 FYNNEI.

CDR3 sequence reads: CASSHPSGQGHEKLFF. DNA of the CDR3: TGTGCCAGCAGTCATCCCTCGGGACAGGGTCATGAAAAACTGTTTTTT. The gene calls are TRBV16 and TRBJ1-4; 9 bases map to TRBD1. The CDR3 loop spans 16 amino acids. Unmatched junction bases numbered 11, after V lost 6 bases and J lost 6 bases. Germline V gene lookup returns CDR1 KGHSY and CDR2 FQNENV.

This clone has only one observation. This chain connects TRBV5-6 to TRBJ2-7, with TRBD1 matching 7 bases. CDR3 length: 13 residues. Germline assignment: CDR1 SGHDT and CDR2 YYEEEE. V dropped 7 bases and J dropped 2; count of bases not matched to a gene: 6. The chain's CDR3 is CASGSQGAYEQYF. The CDR3 nucleotides read TGTGCCAGCGGGTCGCAGGGGGCCTACGAGCAGTACTTC.

The chain links TRBV6-5 to TRBJ1-5, with D tentatively TRBD1 (6 bases). V lost 5 bases, J lost 2 bases, and 13 bases lay in between. The CDR3 has 15 amino acids. In germline, CDR1 is MNHEY, CDR2 SVGAGI. CDR3 in amino acids: CASSNTGLGNQPQHF. CDR3 nucleotide sequence: TGTGCCAGCAGTAACACAGGGTTGGGCAATCAGCCCCAGCATTTT.

This clone was observed many times. This chain connects TRBV15 to TRBJ1-2; possibly TRBD1 for D (5 bases). CDR1 is LNHNV, CDR2 YYDKDF, per germline (reference sequence). This CDR3 spans 15 amino acids. Trimming removed 5 bases from V and 3 bases from J, with 16 bases in between. This chain's CDR3 is CATSRSDSPHYGYTF. The CDR3 nucleotides read TGTGCCACCAGCCGATCCGACAGTCCACACTATGGCTACACCTTC.

The count of this clone is one. The chain employs TRBV29-1 and TRBJ1-2; D is unclear. The V gene lost 4 bases and the J gene lost 9 bases, with 18 bases spanning the gap. This CDR3 spans 13 amino acids. CDR1 is SQVTM and CDR2 is ANQGSEA in the germline V gene. Here the CDR3 DNA reads TGCAGCGTTGTTCGGGCCGGGTTGTATAGCTACACCTTC. Encoded protein: CSVVRAGLYSYTF.

The rearrangement uses TRBV14 and TRBJ1-2; D remains ambiguous. CDR1 and CDR2 from the germline V gene are SGHDN and FVKESK. The length of the CDR3 is 13 residues. The ends were cut back, 3 bases at V and 4 bases at J, with 9 bases in the middle. The CDR3 DNA is TGTGCCAGCAGCCATCAAAACCTCTATGGCTACACCTTC. It encodes CASSHQNLYGYTF.

A single count supports this clone. This rearrangement joins TRBV19 to TRBJ2-3, with TRBD2 identical over 10 bases. CDR3 length: 15 amino acids. The V and J ends lost 6 bases and 2 bases, in that order; junction bases with no gene match: 5. Germline V CDR1 and CDR2: LNHDA, SQIVND (reference sequence). CDR3 residues: CASSLTSGVTDTQYF. CDR3 DNA: TGTGCCAGTAGCCTAACTAGCGGGGTCACAGATACGCAGTATTTT.

The CDR3 bases are TGTGCCAGTAGTATAAAGGTGGTCCATTCACCCTACGAGCAGTACTTC. Its protein is CASSIKVVHSPYEQYF. This chain uses TRBV19 with TRBJ2-7, with D unresolved. Trimming took 2 bases from V and 2 from J, leaving 16 bases between them. Germline CDR1 is LNHDA and CDR2 is SQIVND (reference sequence). CDR3 length: 16 amino acids.

The rearrangement joins TRBV27 to TRBJ2-7; TRBD2 aligns across 8 bases. The CDR3 contains 12 residues. The junction had 2 bases not matched to a gene; V was cut back by 9 bases and J by 1 base. Germline V gene sequence: CDR1 MNHEY, CDR2 SMNVEV (reference sequence). The CDR3 bases are TGTGCCAGTCGGGGGGGGTCCTACGAGCAGTACTTC. Encoded protein: CASRGGSYEQYF.

This clone was recorded a few times. V is TRBV5-6 and J is TRBJ1-2; D not certain. Germline CDR1 SGHDT, CDR2 YYEEEE. This CDR3 is built from 15 residues. V lost 4 bases, J lost 6 bases, and 19 bases lay in between. Here the CDR3 reads CASSPGWVFTDGYTF. The CDR3 DNA follows: TGTGCCAGCAGCCCCGGATGGGTCTTTACCGATGGCTACACCTTC.

The chain links TRBV29-1 to TRBJ2-3, with 8 bases that match TRBD2. In germline, CDR1 is SQVTM, CDR2 ANQGSEA. Trimming cost V 6 bases and J 4 bases; bases outside gene matches: 12. CDR3 size: 15 residues. The CDR3, as DNA: TGCAGCGTGGGTGGCCGCGGGGGGAATTCAGATACGCAGTATTTT. Translated: CSVGGRGGNSDTQYF.

The chain employs TRBV29-1 and TRBJ2-5; no definite D call. Trimming removed 2 bases at V and 3 bases at J, with 10 bases between. The CDR3 runs to 13 residues. Germline assignment: CDR1 SQVTM and CDR2 ANQGSEA. CDR3 DNA: TGCAGCGTTGAACTAATGGGGAAAGAGACCCAGTACTTC. It yields the protein CSVELMGKETQYF.

CDR3 sequence reads: CASSSMPGEDTF. The DNA of the CDR3 is TGTGCCAGCAGCTCCATGCCGGGGGAGGACACCTTC. The chain combines TRBV5-6 with TRBJ1-2; perhaps TRBD1 as D (5 bases). V lost 3 bases and J 12 bases, leaving 15 bases between the germline ends. The germline V gene encodes CDR1 SGHDT and CDR2 YYEEEE. This CDR3 spans 12 amino acids.

The chain employs TRBV27 and TRBJ1-4, with 7 bases matching TRBD1. V was pared by 5 bases and J by 8 bases, with 8 bases of the junction left unmatched. Germline CDR1 and CDR2: MNHEY and SMNVEV (reference sequence). This CDR3 has 14 residues. CDR3 sequence reads: CASSEQGTEEKLFF. The CDR3 coding sequence is TGTGCCAGCAGTGAACAGGGGACGGAGGAAAAACTGTTTTTT.

The V and J genes are TRBV29-1 and TRBJ1-1; D is possibly TRBD1 (5 bases). V was pared by 8 bases and J by 6 bases, with 19 bases between. CDR3 length: 13 residues. The germline CDR1 and CDR2 sequences are SQVTM and ANQGSEA. Here the CDR3 DNA reads TGCAGCCTCATTGGGGCGGGAGGCGCTGAAGCTTTCTTT. This encodes CSLIGAGGAEAFF.